A single T cell receptor (beta chain) is shown here with its context. What it binds is unknown. All the people who gave samples were healthy bone marrow donors. Researchers ran the PCR with 60 Vbeta and 13 Jbeta primers. Libraries were prepared by immunoSEQ multiplex PCR; TCRdb keeps only in-frame clonotypes and omits some of them. In the table there are about 98,000 clones, around 80% of which are singletons. This specimen comes from a study of cytomegalovirus exposure and HLA in healthy donors. Germline CDR1 is MGHRA and CDR2 is YSYEKL. Trimming took off 4 bases at V and 2 bases at J, with 10 bases between the two ends. The CDR3 loop spans 14 amino acids. Study outcomes and limitations: There were reportedly fewer N-insertions in an Asian-associated ancestry cluster than the roughly 700-donor mean, in a later analysis.

This receptor was identified in a man younger than 30 in good health and CMV-seropositive. The chain joins TRBV4-1 to TRBJ2-3; the D is unclear. Material for sequencing was PBMCs. The CDR3 DNA follows: TGCGCCAGCAGCCCCCGCGCAATCACAGATACGCAGTATTTT. Protein: CASSPRAITDTQYF.